Listed below are T cell receptor beta chains from one sample, sequenced in a study of cytomegalovirus exposure and HLA in healthy donors. Clones were read by immunoSEQ multiplex PCR, and TCRdb kept only the in-frame ones, dropping some. The data show over 60,000 clones, 95% to 96% seen once. Sample: PBMCs. The receptors come from a woman aged 18-29 years in good health and CMV-seropositive. Each CDR3 is given with its conserved first and last residue. Not every row has a clone size; where given, it reads once, few, many or a size class.

clone_size: once
j_call: TRBJ1-1
v_call: TRBV2
cdr3_aa: CASSELRDRPEAFF

clone_size: once
j_call: TRBJ2-1
v_call: TRBV28
cdr3_aa: CASSVAGGGNEQFF

clone_size: NA
j_call: TRBJ2-7
v_call: TRBV14
cdr3_aa: CASSFSGLVAYEQYF

clone_size: NA
j_call: TRBJ1-1
v_call: TRBV29-1
cdr3_aa: CSVLSRGNTEAFF

clone_size: NA
j_call: TRBJ1-2
v_call: TRBV19
cdr3_aa: CASSPNRGGYTF

clone_size: NA
j_call: TRBJ1-3
v_call: TRBV6-5
cdr3_aa: CASSSDSSGNTIYF

clone_size: NA
j_call: TRBJ1-5
v_call: TRBV30
cdr3_aa: CAWSLGGQHQPQHF

clone_size: NA
j_call: TRBJ1-2
v_call: TRBV27
cdr3_aa: CASSSGTEVYGYTF

clone_size: NA
j_call: TRBJ2-1
v_call: TRBV11-3
cdr3_aa: CASSPHSGSSYNEQFF

clone_size: once
j_call: TRBJ2-3
v_call: TRBV7-6
cdr3_aa: CASSHAGLAGRADTQYF

clone_size: NA
j_call: TRBJ2-1
v_call: TRBV18
cdr3_aa: CASSPPTLAGVGGYNEQFF

clone_size: NA
j_call: TRBJ2-7
v_call: TRBV30
cdr3_aa: CARGQFYEQYF

clone_size: NA
j_call: TRBJ2-3
v_call: TRBV11-3
cdr3_aa: CASSLGSRQYF

clone_size: NA
j_call: TRBJ1-1
v_call: TRBV14
cdr3_aa: CASSQLVTGMNTEAFF

clone_size: NA
j_call: TRBJ1-1
v_call: TRBV6-5
cdr3_aa: CASRTSPHRNTEAFF

clone_size: NA
j_call: TRBJ1-5
v_call: TRBV28
cdr3_aa: CASSLMAPYQPQHF

clone_size: NA
j_call: TRBJ2-2
v_call: TRBV9
cdr3_aa: CASSMDMPGELFF

clone_size: NA
j_call: TRBJ2-3
v_call: TRBV6-4
cdr3_aa: CASSDSGTSGSDTQYF

clone_size: NA
j_call: TRBJ2-5
v_call: TRBV6-5
cdr3_aa: CASSYMGQGKETQYF

clone_size: NA
j_call: TRBJ2-5
v_call: TRBV7-8
cdr3_aa: CASSSTLVRIETQYF

clone_size: NA
j_call: TRBJ1-4
v_call: TRBV15
cdr3_aa: CATSRSVVGPREKLFF

clone_size: NA
j_call: TRBJ1-1
v_call: TRBV19
cdr3_aa: CASSKEPGQGATSETEAFF

clone_size: NA
j_call: TRBJ2-7
v_call: TRBV19
cdr3_aa: CASSLKTGTYEQYF

clone_size: NA
j_call: TRBJ2-5
v_call: TRBV30
cdr3_aa: CAWSADSSETQYF

clone_size: NA
j_call: TRBJ2-3
v_call: TRBV7-9
cdr3_aa: CASSRQTFSSTDTQYF

clone_size: NA
j_call: TRBJ1-2
v_call: TRBV7-8
cdr3_aa: CASSLAVRGNYGYTF

clone_size: NA
j_call: TRBJ2-2
v_call: TRBV7-3
cdr3_aa: CASSSYRGGAPNTGELFF

clone_size: once
j_call: TRBJ2-5
v_call: TRBV9
cdr3_aa: CASSVGSTAQETQYF

clone_size: NA
j_call: TRBJ1-1
v_call: TRBV4-3
cdr3_aa: CASSRSTGGFMNTEAFF